Sequencing of this TCR beta chain was carried out in a study of blood T cell repertoires in COVID-19. Germline V gives CDR1 SNHLY, CDR2 FYNNEI. The CDR3 covers 13 residues. V lost 6 bases and J lost 4, with 12 bases in between. Libraries were prepared by immunoSEQ multiplex PCR; TCRdb keeps only in-frame clonotypes and omits some of them. This sample has some 150,000 clones, with almost 90% found just once. This chain connects TRBV2 to TRBJ1-1; possible D gene TRBD1, 5 bases. Sequenced input: peripheral blood. This sequence originates from a human donor in a cohort sampled during active COVID-19. CDR3 DNA: TGTGCCAGCAGCGAGGAACAGGTCACTGAAGCTTTCTTT. This gives the protein CASSEEQVTEAFF.